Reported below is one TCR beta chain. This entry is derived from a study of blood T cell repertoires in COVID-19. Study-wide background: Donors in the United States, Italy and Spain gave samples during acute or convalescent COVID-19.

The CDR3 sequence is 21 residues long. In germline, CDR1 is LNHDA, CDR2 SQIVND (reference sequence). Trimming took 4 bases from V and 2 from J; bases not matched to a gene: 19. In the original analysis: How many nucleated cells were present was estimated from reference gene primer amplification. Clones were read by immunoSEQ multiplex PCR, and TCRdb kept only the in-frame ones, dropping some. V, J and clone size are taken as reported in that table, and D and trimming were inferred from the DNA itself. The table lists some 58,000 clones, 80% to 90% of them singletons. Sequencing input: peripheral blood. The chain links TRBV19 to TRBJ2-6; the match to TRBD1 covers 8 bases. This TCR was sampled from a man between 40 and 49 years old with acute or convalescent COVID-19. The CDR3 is CASSTPRGDRPPETGANVLTF. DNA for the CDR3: TGTGCCAGTAGTACCCCCAGGGGGGACAGGCCCCCGGAGACTGGGGCCAACGTCCTGACTTTC.